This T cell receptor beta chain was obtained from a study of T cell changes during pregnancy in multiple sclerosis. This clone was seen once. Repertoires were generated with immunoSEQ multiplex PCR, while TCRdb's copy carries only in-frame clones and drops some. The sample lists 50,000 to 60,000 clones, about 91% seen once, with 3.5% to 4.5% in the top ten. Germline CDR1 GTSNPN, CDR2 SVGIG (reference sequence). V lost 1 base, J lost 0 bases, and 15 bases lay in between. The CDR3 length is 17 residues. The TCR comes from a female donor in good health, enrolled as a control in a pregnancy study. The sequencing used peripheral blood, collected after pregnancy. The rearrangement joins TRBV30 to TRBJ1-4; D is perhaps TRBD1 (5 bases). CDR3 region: CAWSGVQALATNEKLFF. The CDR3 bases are TGTGCCTGGAGTGGAGTACAGGCTCTTGCAACTAATGAAAAACTGTTTTTT.